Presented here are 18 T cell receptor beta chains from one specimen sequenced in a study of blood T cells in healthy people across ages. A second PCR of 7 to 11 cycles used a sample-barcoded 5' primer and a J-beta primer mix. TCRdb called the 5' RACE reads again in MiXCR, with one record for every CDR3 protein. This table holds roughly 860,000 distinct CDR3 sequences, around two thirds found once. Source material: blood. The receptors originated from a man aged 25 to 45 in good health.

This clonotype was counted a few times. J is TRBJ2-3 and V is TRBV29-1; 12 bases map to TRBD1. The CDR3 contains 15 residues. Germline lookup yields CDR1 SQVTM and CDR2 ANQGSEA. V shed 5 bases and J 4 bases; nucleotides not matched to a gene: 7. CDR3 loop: CSVLGTGGAPDTQYF. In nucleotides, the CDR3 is TGCAGCGTTTTGGGGACAGGGGGCGCGCCAGATACGCAGTATTTT.

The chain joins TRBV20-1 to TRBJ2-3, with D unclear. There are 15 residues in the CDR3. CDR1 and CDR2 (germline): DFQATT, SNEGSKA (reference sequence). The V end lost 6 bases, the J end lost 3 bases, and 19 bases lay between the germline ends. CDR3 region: CSAAPTLSGTDTQYF. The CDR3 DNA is TGCAGTGCCGCCCCGACCCTGAGTGGTACAGATACGCAGTATTTT.

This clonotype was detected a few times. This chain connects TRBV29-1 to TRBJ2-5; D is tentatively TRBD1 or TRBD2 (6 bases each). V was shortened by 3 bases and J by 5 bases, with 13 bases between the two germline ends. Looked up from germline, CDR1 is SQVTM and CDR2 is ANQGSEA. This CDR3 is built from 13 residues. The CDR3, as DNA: TGCAGCGTTGAGGGGGGCGCACCGGAGACCCAGTACTTC. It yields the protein CSVEGGAPETQYF.

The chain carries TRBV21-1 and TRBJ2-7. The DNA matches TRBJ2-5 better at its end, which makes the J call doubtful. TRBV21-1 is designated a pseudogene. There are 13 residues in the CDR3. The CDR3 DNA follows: TGTGCCAGCAGCAAAGTACTCGAAGAGACCCAGTACTTC. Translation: CASSKVLEETQYF.

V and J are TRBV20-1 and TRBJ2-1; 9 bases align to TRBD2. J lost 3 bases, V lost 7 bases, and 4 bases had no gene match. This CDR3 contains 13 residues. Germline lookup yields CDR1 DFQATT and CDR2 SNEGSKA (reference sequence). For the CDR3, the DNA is TGCAGTGGAGGCGGGGGGGACTACAATGAGCAGTTCTTC. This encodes CSGGGGDYNEQFF.

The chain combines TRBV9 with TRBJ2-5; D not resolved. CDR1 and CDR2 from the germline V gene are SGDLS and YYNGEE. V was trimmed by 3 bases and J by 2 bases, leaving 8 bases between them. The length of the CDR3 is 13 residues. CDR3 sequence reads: CASSALLQETQYF. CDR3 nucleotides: TGTGCCAGCAGCGCCCTTCTTCAAGAGACCCAGTACTTC.

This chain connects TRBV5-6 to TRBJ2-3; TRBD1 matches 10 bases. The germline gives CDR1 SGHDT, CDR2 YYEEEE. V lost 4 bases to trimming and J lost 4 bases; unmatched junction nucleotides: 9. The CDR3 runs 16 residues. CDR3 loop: CASSPGQGSLPDTQYF. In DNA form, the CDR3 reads TGTGCCAGCAGCCCGGGACAGGGGTCTTTGCCAGATACGCAGTATTTT. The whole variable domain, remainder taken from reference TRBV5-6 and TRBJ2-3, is DAGVTQSPTHLIKTRGQQVTLRCSPKSGHDTVSWYQQALGQGPQFIFQYYEEEERQRGNFPDRFSGHQFPNYSSELNVNALLLGDSALYLCASSPGQGSLPDTQYFGPGTRLTVL.

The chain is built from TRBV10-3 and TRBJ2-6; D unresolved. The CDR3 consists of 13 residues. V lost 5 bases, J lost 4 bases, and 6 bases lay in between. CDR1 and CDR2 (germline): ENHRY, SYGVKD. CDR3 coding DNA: TGTGCCATCAGTATTCCCGGGGCCAACGTCCTGACTTTC. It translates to CAISIPGANVLTF.

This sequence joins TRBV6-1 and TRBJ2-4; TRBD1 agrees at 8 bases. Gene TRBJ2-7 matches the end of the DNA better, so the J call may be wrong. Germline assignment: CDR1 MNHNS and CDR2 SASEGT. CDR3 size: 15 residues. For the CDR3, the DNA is TGTGCCAGCAGTGAAGCGAGACAGGGGTACTACGAGCAGTACTTC. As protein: CASSEARQGYYEQYF.

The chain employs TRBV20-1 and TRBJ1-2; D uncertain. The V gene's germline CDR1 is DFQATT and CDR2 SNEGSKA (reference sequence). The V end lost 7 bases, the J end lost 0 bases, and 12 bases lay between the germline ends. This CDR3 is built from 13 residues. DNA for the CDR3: TGCAGTGAGCAGACAACCGCTAACTATGGCTACACCTTC. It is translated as CSEQTTANYGYTF.

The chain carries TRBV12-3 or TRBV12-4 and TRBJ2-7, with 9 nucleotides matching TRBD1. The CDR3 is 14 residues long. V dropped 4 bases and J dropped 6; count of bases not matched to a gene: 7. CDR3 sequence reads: CASSSPGQGAEQYF. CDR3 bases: TGTGCCAGCAGTTCTCCGGGACAGGGAGCCGAGCAGTACTTC.

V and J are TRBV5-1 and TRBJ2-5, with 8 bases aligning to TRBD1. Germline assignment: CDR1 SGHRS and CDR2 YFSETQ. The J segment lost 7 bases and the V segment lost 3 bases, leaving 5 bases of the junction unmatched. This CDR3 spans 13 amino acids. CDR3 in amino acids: CASSWDRTGTQYF. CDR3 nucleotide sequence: TGCGCCAGCAGCTGGGACAGGACCGGGACCCAGTACTTC.

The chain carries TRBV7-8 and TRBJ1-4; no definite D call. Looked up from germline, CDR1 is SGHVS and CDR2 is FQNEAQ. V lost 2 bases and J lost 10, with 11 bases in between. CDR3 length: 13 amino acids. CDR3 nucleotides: TGTGCCAGCAGCTTATCGCCGGACCGAAAACTGTTTTTT. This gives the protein CASSLSPDRKLFF.

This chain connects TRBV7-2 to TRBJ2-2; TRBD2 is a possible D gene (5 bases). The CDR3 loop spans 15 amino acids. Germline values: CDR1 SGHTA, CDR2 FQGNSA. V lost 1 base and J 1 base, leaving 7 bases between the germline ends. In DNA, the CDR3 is TGTGCCAGCAGCTTAGGAGGGATGAACACCGGGGAGCTGTTTTTT. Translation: CASSLGGMNTGELFF.

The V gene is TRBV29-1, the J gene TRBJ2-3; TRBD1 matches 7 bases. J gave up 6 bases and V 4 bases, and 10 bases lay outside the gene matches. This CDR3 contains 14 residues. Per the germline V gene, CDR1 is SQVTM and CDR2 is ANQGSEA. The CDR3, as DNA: TGCAGCGTTGGGGACAGTCAGGGCTGGGATACGCAGTATTTT. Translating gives CSVGDSQGWDTQYF.

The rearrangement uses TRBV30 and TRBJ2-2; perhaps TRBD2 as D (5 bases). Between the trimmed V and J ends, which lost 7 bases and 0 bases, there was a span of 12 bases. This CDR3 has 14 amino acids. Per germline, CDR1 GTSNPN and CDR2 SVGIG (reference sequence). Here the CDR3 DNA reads TGTGCCTATACGGGGAACGCGAACACCGGGGAGCTGTTTTTT. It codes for CAYTGNANTGELFF.

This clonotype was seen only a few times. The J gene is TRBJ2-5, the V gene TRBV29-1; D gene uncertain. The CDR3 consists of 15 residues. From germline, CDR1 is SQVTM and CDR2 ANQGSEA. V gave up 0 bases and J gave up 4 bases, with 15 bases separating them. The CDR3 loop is CSVEDPPHSGETQYF. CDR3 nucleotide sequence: TGCAGCGTTGAAGATCCACCCCACTCGGGAGAGACCCAGTACTTC.

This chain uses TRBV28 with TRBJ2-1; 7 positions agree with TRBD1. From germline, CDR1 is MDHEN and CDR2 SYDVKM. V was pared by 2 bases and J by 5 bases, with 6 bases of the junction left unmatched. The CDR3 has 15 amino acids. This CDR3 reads CASSLDRARNNEQFF. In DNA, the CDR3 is TGTGCCAGCAGTTTAGACAGGGCCAGGAACAATGAGCAGTTCTTC.